Below, 10 T cell receptor beta chains from the same sample are listed, as sequenced in a study of CD39 and CD103 CD8 tumor-infiltrating T cells. Profiling relied on immunoSEQ multiplex PCR, and the TCRdb table lists in-frame clones only, not all of them. The repertoire holds around 7,400 clones, more than 60% seen once, with 50% to 60% in the top ten. Material: CD8+ T cells sorted from blood. Described subset: total memory CD8 T cells (CD45RA-CCR7+/-) from blood or uninvolved lymph node. Receptors originate from a human donor with head and neck squamous cell carcinoma.

The rearrangement links TRBV2 to TRBJ1-1; perhaps TRBD1 as D (6 bases). This CDR3 spans 17 amino acids. CDR1 SNHLY and CDR2 FYNNEI come from the germline V gene. Trimming cost V 6 bases and J 1 base, with 21 bases left between them. CDR3 in amino acids: CASREKQGYTRNTEAFF. As DNA, the CDR3 is TGTGCCAGCAGGGAAAAACAGGGCTATACGAGGAACACTGAAGCTTTCTTT.

The CDR3 here is CASSYSLGNQETQYF. DNA for the CDR3: TGTGCCAGCAGTTACTCATTAGGGAATCAAGAGACCCAGTACTTC. The genes are TRBV6-5 and TRBJ2-5, with D unresolved. In germline, CDR1 is MNHEY, CDR2 SVGAGI. The CDR3 is 15 amino acids. V was clipped by 0 bases and J by 2 bases, with 10 bases between them.

This chain joins TRBV6-5 and TRBJ1-1, with D possibly TRBD1 on 5 matching bases. The CDR3 extends over 14 amino acids. V gave up 2 bases and J gave up 3 bases, with 10 bases separating them. Germline values: CDR1 MNHEY, CDR2 SVGAGI. The CDR3 is CASSYGSGHTEAFF. CDR3 coding DNA: TGTGCCAGCAGTTACGGTTCGGGGCACACTGAAGCTTTCTTT.

The rearrangement links TRBV28 to TRBJ2-7; possibly TRBD1 for D (6 bases). The CDR3 is made up of 17 amino acids. The germline CDR1 and CDR2 sequences are MDHEN and SYDVKM. Between the trimmed V and J ends, which lost 3 bases and 5 bases, there was a span of 23 bases. For the CDR3, the DNA is TGTGCCAGCAGTTTTCAATTAGTAGAACAGGGCGTCGACGAGCAGTACTTC. It yields the protein CASSFQLVEQGVDEQYF.

CDR3 region: CASSLALRDSSPNYGYTF. The CDR3 DNA reads TGTGCCAGCAGTTTGGCGCTTAGAGACTCATCCCCTAACTATGGCTACACCTTC. This chain connects TRBV28 to TRBJ1-2, with D hard to call. CDR3 length: 18 amino acids. Germline lookup yields CDR1 MDHEN and CDR2 SYDVKM. V lost 3 bases to trimming and J lost 0 bases, with 20 bases between them.

The gene calls are TRBV5-8 and TRBJ2-3; TRBD1 agrees at 8 bases. V lost 2 bases to trimming and J lost 3 bases; unmatched junction nucleotides: 2. This CDR3 comprises 14 residues. Germline V gives CDR1 SGHTS, CDR2 YDEGEE. This CDR3 reads CASSFGQGTDTQYF. As DNA, the CDR3 is TGTGCCAGCAGCTTCGGACAGGGAACAGATACGCAGTATTTT.

V gene TRBV7-6 combines with J gene TRBJ2-1, with TRBD2 matching 8 bases. Trimming took 0 bases from V and 5 from J; bases not matched to a gene: 6. Germline values: CDR1 SGHVS, CDR2 FNYEAQ. This CDR3 has 16 residues. In DNA, the CDR3 is TGTGCCAGCAGCTTAGCGTGGAGCGGGAGAGACAATGAGCAGTTCTTC. Its translation is CASSLAWSGRDNEQFF. Variable domain in full (rest from reference TRBV7-6 and TRBJ2-1): GAGVSQSPRYKVTKRGQDVALRCDPISGHVSLYWYRQALGQGPEFLTYFNYEAQQDKSGLPNDRFSAERPEGSISTLTIQRTEQRDSAMYRCASSLAWSGRDNEQFFGPGTRLTVL.

This clone was counted a few times. The chain uses TRBV6-5 and TRBJ2-7, with 11 bases aligning to TRBD2. Unmatched junction bases numbered 3, after V lost 0 bases and J lost 5 bases. CDR3 length: 15 residues. The germline CDR1 and CDR2 sequences are MNHEY and SVGAGI. This CDR3 is CASSYSTSGSNEQYF. In DNA form, the CDR3 reads TGTGCCAGCAGTTACTCTACTAGCGGGAGCAACGAGCAGTACTTC.

This clone is classed as hyperexpanded. The sample holds other DNA sequences that translate to the same CDR3. In DNA form, the CDR3 reads TGTGCCAGCAGCCATAGGGGTACCGGGGAGCTGTTTTTT. Its translation is CASSHRGTGELFF. The V gene is TRBV28, the J gene TRBJ2-2, with a possible D match to TRBD1 (5 bases). The CDR3 loop spans 13 amino acids. Germline CDR1 MDHEN, CDR2 SYDVKM. The V gene lost 6 bases and the J gene lost 5 bases, with 10 bases spanning the gap.

The V and J genes are TRBV6-5 and TRBJ1-4; 7 nucleotides match TRBD1. Germline lookup yields CDR1 MNHEY and CDR2 SVGAGI. Trimming removed 6 bases from V and 8 bases from J; junction bases left unmatched: 9. The CDR3 is made up of 14 amino acids. DNA for the CDR3: TGTGCCAGCAGCCCAACAGGGGATGGCGAAAAACTGTTTTTT. Translating gives CASSPTGDGEKLFF.